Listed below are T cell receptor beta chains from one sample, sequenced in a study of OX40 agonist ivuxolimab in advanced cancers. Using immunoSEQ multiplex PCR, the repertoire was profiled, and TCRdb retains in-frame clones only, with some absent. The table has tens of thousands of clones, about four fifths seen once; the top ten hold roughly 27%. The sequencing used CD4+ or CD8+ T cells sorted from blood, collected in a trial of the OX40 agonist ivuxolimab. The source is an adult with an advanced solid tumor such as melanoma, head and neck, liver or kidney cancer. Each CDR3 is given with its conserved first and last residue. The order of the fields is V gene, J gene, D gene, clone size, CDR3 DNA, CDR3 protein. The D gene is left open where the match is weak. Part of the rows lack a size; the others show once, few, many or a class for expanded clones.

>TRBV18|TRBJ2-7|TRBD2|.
TGTGCCAGCTCACCGGGACTAGCGGAAACCTACGAGCAGTACTTC
CASSPGLAETYEQYF
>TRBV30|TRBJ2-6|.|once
TGTGCCTGGAGTGTAACAGGGGCCAACGTCCTGACTTTC
CAWSVTGANVLTF
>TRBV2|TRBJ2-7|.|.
TGTGCCAGCAGTCCTCTTCGAGGGGCCGAGCAGTACTTC
CASSPLRGAEQYF
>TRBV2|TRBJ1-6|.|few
TGTGCCAGCAGTGAACGGAGCAGGGACTCACCCCTCCACTTT
CASSERSRDSPLHF
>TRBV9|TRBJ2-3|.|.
TGTGCCAGCAGCGTAGTGGCTAGCGGCACAGATACGCAGTATTTT
CASSVVASGTDTQYF
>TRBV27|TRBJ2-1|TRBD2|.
TGTGCCAGCAGTTTGACACAAACTAGCGCATATCCCTACAATGAGCAGTTCTTC
CASSLTQTSAYPYNEQFF
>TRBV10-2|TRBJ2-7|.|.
TGCGCCAGCGGCCTCCCCGGGACGGTGAGCTACGAGCAGTACTTC
CASGLPGTVSYEQYF
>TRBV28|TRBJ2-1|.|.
TGTGCCAGTATCATGGGGGCCTCCTACAATGAGCAGTTCTTC
CASIMGASYNEQFF
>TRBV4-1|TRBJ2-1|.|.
TGCGCCAGCAGCCAAGAACCCCAGATCTACAATGAGCAGTTCTTC
CASSQEPQIYNEQFF
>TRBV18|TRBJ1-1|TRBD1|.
TGTGCCAGCTCACCAGAGGGCAGGGGGCGTAGGAACACTGAAGCTTTCTTT
CASSPEGRGRRNTEAFF
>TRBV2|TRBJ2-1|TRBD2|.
TGTGCCATCCTATTTCCGGGACTAGCGGGAGGACCCTCCTACAATGAGCAGTTCTTC
CAILFPGLAGGPSYNEQFF
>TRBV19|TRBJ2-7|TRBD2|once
TGTGCCAGTAGTCCCGGGAGGAATGAGCAGTACTTC
CASSPGRNEQYF
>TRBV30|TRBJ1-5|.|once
TGTGCCTGGAATGTAGGGGGAAGCAATCAGCCCCAGCATTTT
CAWNVGGSNQPQHF
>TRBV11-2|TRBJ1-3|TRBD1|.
TGTGCCAGCCAGACAGGGTTTGGAAACACCATATATTTT
CASQTGFGNTIYF
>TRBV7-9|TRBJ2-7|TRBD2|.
TGTGCCAGCAGCTTATTGGCTAGCGGGAGCCTACCTTACGAGCAGTACTTC
CASSLLASGSLPYEQYF
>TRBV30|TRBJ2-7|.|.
TGTGCCTGGGCCTTTGGGCCGGGAGCTTTCTCCTACGAGCAGTACTTC
CAWAFGPGAFSYEQYF
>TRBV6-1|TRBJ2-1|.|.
TGTGCCAGCAGTGTCGGGACGGCCGGCAATGAGCAGTTCTTC
CASSVGTAGNEQFF
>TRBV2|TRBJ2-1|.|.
TGTGCCAGCAGCGATAGACAGGTCCCGCACAATGAGCAGTTCTTC
CASSDRQVPHNEQFF
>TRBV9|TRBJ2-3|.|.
TGTGCCAGCAGCGTAGCTACGAGGCCTGCTGTGCAGTATTTT
CASSVATRPAVQYF
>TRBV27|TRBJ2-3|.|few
TGTGCCAGCAGTCCCACCCCAGATACGCAGTATTTT
CASSPTPDTQYF
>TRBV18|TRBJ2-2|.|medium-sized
TGTGCCAGCTCAGTACCGGACACCGGGGAGCTGTTTTTT
CASSVPDTGELFF
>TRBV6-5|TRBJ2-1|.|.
TGTGCCAGCAGACCCGACTTGAGAGGGAATGAGCAGTTCTTC
CASRPDLRGNEQFF
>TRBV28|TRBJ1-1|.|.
TGTGCCAGCAGTTCCCCAGGGGAGAACACTGAAGCTTTCTTT
CASSSPGENTEAFF
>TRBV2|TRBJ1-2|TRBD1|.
TGTGCCACCAAGGACAGGAGGCATGGCTACACCTTC
CATKDRRHGYTF
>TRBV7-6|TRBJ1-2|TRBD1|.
TGTGCCAGCAGCTTATCTGCCCCCGGGACAGAAAATGGCTACACCTTC
CASSLSAPGTENGYTF
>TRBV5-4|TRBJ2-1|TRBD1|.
TGTGCCAGCAGCCAAGACAGGGCCGCCGTTGAGCAGTTCTTC
CASSQDRAAVEQFF
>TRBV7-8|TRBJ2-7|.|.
TGTGCCAGCAGCTTAGGAAGGAGGGTGTCCTACGAGCAGTACTTC
CASSLGRRVSYEQYF
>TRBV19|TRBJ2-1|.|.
TGTGCCAGTAGTCCCCCCCCGGTGAAGCGCTCCTACAATGAGCAGTTCTTC
CASSPPPVKRSYNEQFF
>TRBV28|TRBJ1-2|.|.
TGTGCCAGCAGTTTGACTTCTTCGGACAGATACAGGAGGACTGGCTACACCTTC
CASSLTSSDRYRRTGYTF
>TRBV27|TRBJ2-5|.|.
TGTGCCAGCAGGCCAGGGTGGGCAGAGACCCAGTACTTC
CASRPGWAETQYF
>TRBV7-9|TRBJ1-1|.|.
TGTGCCAGCAGCCTTGGTACTGAAGCTTTCTTT
CASSLGTEAFF
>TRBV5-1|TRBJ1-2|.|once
TGCGCCAGCAGCTTGAGTCCTCCAGGGGATGGATATGTGGGCTACACCTTC
CASSLSPPGDGYVGYTF
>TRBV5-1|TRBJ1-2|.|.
TGCGCCAGCAGCGACAGGCATGGCTACACCTTC
CASSDRHGYTF
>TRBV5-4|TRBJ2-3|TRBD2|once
TGTGCCAGCAGCTCAAAGCGGGAGTCCACAGATACGCAGTATTTT
CASSSKRESTDTQYF
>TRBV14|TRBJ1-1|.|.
TGTGCCAGCAGCCAGTTTTTAGATGTAAACACTGAAGCTTTCTTT
CASSQFLDVNTEAFF
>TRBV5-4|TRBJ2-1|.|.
TGTGCCAGCAGCTTGGCCGGCGCCGAACGTTTGCAGTTCTTC
CASSLAGAERLQFF
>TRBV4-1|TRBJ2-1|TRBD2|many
TGCGCCAGCAGCCAAGAAGAGGCGGGGGGGGTTAATGAGCAGTTCTTC
CASSQEEAGGVNEQFF
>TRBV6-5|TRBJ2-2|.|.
TGTGCCAGCAGTATGGTCCAGGGAACCCCCGGGGAGCTGTTTTTT
CASSMVQGTPGELFF
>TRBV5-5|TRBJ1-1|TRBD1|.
TGTGCCAGCAGCAGCGGACAGGGCCACACTGAAGCTTTCTTT
CASSSGQGHTEAFF
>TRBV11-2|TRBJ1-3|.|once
TGTGCCAGCAGCTTAGGGATCACTGGAAACACCATATATTTT
CASSLGITGNTIYF
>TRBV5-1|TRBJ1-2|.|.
TGCGCCAGCAGCCGTGGAGTACAGGGCGATGGCTACACCTTC
CASSRGVQGDGYTF
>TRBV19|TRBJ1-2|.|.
TGTGCCAGTAGTAAAAAGGGGGAGGTTGGTGGCTACACCTTC
CASSKKGEVGGYTF
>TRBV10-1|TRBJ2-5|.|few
TGCGCCAGCAGCGAACGGCTGGGGGAGACCCAGTACTTC
CASSERLGETQYF
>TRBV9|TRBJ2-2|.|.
TGTGCCAGCAGCGTAGACCCTAACACCGGGGAGCTGTTTTTT
CASSVDPNTGELFF
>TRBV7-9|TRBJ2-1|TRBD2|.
TGTGCCAGCAGCTTACAGGGACTAGGGGACCACAATGAGCAGTTCTTC
CASSLQGLGDHNEQFF
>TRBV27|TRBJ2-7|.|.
TGTGCCAGCAGTTTAGAGTGGCGATTATACGGAGAGCAGTACTTC
CASSLEWRLYGEQYF
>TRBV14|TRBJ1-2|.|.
TGTGCCAGCAGCCAAGACGGTCCGCTTGGCTACACCTTC
CASSQDGPLGYTF
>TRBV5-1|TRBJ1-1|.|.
TGCGCCAGCAGCTTTTACTTAGGGACTGAAGCTTTCTTT
CASSFYLGTEAFF
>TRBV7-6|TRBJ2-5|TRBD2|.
TGTGCCAGCAGCTTAGAGCGGGAGCCCCAGTACTTC
CASSLEREPQYF
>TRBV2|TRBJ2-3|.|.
TGTGCCAGCAGTGAACCCCTTTACAACACAGATACGCAGTATTTT
CASSEPLYNTDTQYF
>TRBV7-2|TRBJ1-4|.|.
TGTGCCAGCAGCCCAGGACAGTTATCAACTAATGAAAAACTGTTTTTT
CASSPGQLSTNEKLFF
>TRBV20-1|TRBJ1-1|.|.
TGCAGTGCTGAGTCCCACACTGAAGCTTTCTTT
CSAESHTEAFF
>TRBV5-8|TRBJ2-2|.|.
TGTGCCAGCAGCTTGGGCCGGGTTACCGGGGAGCTGTTTTTT
CASSLGRVTGELFF
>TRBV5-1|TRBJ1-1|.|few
TGCGCCAGCAGCTTGGGACGGACGAACACTGAAGCTTTCTTT
CASSLGRTNTEAFF
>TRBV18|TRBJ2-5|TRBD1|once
TGTGCCAGCTCACTTTCTACAGGGGGCCAAGAGACCCAGTACTTC
CASSLSTGGQETQYF
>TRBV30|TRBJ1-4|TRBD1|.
TGTGCCTGGAGTACCGGGACAGGGAATGAAAAACTGTTTTTT
CAWSTGTGNEKLFF
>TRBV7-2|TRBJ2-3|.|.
TGTGCCAGCAGCTCCGGACATACCACAGATACGCAGTATTTT
CASSSGHTTDTQYF
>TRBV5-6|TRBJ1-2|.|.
TGTGCCAGCAGCTTGTCTCCAGGGGCGCTCTATGGCTACACCTTC
CASSLSPGALYGYTF
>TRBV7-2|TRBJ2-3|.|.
TGTGCCAGCAGCTTAGGGGCAGCGGGTCGAGCAGATACGCAGTATTTT
CASSLGAAGRADTQYF
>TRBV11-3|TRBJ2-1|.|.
TGTGCCAGCAGCGATTCCGGCCAGGGCCGGAATGAGCAGTTCTTC
CASSDSGQGRNEQFF